Each of the 10 T cell receptor beta chains below was sequenced from the same sample in a study of cytomegalovirus exposure and HLA in healthy donors. The study ran its PCR with 60 Vbeta and 13 Jbeta primers. Sequencing was performed with immunoSEQ multiplex PCR; in TCRdb, only in-frame clones are kept and a portion is missing. The sample shows tens of thousands of clones, about 68% of them seen only once. The specimen was PBMCs. The receptor source for this set is a woman in her 30s in good health and CMV-seropositive.

CDR3 sequence: CASSVRSTSGEQFF. The CDR3 DNA sequence: TGTGCCAGCAGCGTAAGATCCACTAGCGGGGAGCAGTTCTTC. The chain recombines TRBV9 with TRBJ2-1; 9 positions match TRBD2. CDR1 is SGDLS, CDR2 YYNGEE, per germline. The CDR3 is made up of 14 amino acids. The ends lost 1 base at V and 10 bases at J; junction bases unmatched: 6.

The chain joins TRBV19 to TRBJ2-1; tentative D call: TRBD2 (6 bases). V was clipped by 4 bases and J by 6 bases, with 13 bases between them. The CDR3 totals 14 residues. From germline, CDR1 is LNHDA and CDR2 SQIVND (reference sequence). In DNA form, the CDR3 reads TGTGCCAGTAGTACCTCGGGACTTCTCAATGAGCAGTTCTTC. This sequence encodes CASSTSGLLNEQFF. Drawing the rest from reference TRBV19 and TRBJ2-1, the complete variable domain is DGGITQSPKYLFRKEGQNVTLSCEQNLNHDAMYWYRQDPGQGLRLIYYSQIVNDFQKGDIAEGYSVSREKKESFPLTVTSAQKNPTAFYLCASSTSGLLNEQFFGPGTRLTVL.

The CDR3 protein is CASSKGQGVVQPQHF. The CDR3 region has the DNA TGTGCCAGTAGTAAGGGACAGGGGGTCGTTCAGCCCCAGCATTTT. This chain uses TRBV19 with TRBJ1-5; 11 bases line up with TRBD1. Germline lookup yields CDR1 LNHDA and CDR2 SQIVND (reference sequence). V lost 4 bases to trimming and J lost 6 bases; unmatched junction nucleotides: 5. The CDR3 consists of 15 residues. The full variable domain, with the rest looked up from reference TRBV19 and TRBJ1-5, is DGGITQSPKYLFRKEGQNVTLSCEQNLNHDAMYWYRQDPGQGLRLIYYSQIVNDFQKGDIAEGYSVSREKKESFPLTVTSAQKNPTAFYLCASSKGQGVVQPQHFGDGTRLSIL.

The chain couples TRBV29-1 to TRBJ2-5; unclear D gene. The J call may be in error: the DNA end matches TRBJ2-7 better. The CDR3 runs to 14 residues. Germline lookup yields CDR1 SQVTM and CDR2 ANQGSEA. The CDR3 DNA follows: TGCAGCGTTCTTAAGAGGTCCACGACCTACGAGCAGTACTTC. It yields the protein CSVLKRSTTYEQYF.

CDR3 nucleotide sequence: TGTGCCAGCAGAATCTGGACAGCTTACGAGCAGTACTTC. Protein: CASRIWTAYEQYF. The chain uses TRBV5-4 and TRBJ2-7, with D perhaps TRBD1 (6 bases). The V end lost 5 bases, the J end lost 4 bases, and 13 bases lay between the germline ends. This CDR3 has 13 amino acids. CDR1 and CDR2 from the germline V gene are SGHNT and YYREEE (reference sequence).

V is TRBV27 and J is TRBJ1-6, with TRBD1 as a possible D gene (5 bases). Germline-derived CDR1 and CDR2 are MNHEY and SMNVEV (reference sequence). The V end lost 3 bases, the J end lost 9 bases, and 9 bases lay between the germline ends. The length of the CDR3 is 13 residues. The CDR3 sequence: CASSFDSSSPLHF. The CDR3 DNA reads as TGTGCCAGCAGTTTTGACAGTAGTTCACCCCTCCACTTT.

This chain links TRBV6-6 with TRBJ1-1; possibly TRBD1 for D (5 bases). CDR1 is MNHNY and CDR2 is SVGAGI in the germline V gene (reference sequence). V lost 7 bases and J lost 8, with 11 bases in between. This CDR3 has 11 amino acids. This chain's CDR3 is CASKIQEEAFF. The CDR3 DNA reads as TGTGCCAGCAAGATACAGGAAGAAGCTTTCTTT.

The gene calls are TRBV7-2 and TRBJ1-2, with D maybe TRBD1 (6 bases). The germline V gene encodes CDR1 SGHTA and CDR2 FQGNSA. The CDR3 is 12 amino acids. The germline V and J ends were trimmed by 1 base and 8 bases, with 8 bases remaining between them. CDR3 in amino acids: CASSLGGGGYTF. As DNA, the CDR3 is TGTGCCAGCAGCTTAGGGGGGGGCGGCTACACCTTC.

The chain links TRBV7-9 to TRBJ2-1; 16 bases are shared with TRBD2. The CDR3 runs 19 residues. J was trimmed by 0 bases and V by 5 bases; bases with no gene match: 7. The germline V gene has CDR1 SEHNR and CDR2 FQNEAQ (reference sequence). The CDR3 DNA follows: TGTGCCAGCAGCCAGGGACTAGCGGGAGGGTTGAGCTCCTACAATGAGCAGTTCTTC. It codes for CASSQGLAGGLSSYNEQFF.

The chain recombines TRBV2 with TRBJ2-3; D is unclear. The CDR3 consists of 13 residues. V dropped 2 bases and J dropped 0 bases, with 3 bases sitting between them. Germline CDR1 is SNHLY and CDR2 is FYNNEI. CDR3 coding DNA: TGTGCCAGCAGTGAACCGAGCACAGATACGCAGTATTTT. This gives the protein CASSEPSTDTQYF. Full variable domain (remainder filled in from reference TRBV2 and TRBJ2-3): EPEVTQTPSHQVTQMGQEVILRCVPISNHLYFYWYRQILGQKVEFLVSFYNNEISEKSEIFDDQFSVERPDGSNFTLKIRSTKLEDSAMYFCASSEPSTDTQYFGPGTRLTVL.